One T cell receptor beta chain is described in this entry. Its antigen is undetermined. This sample is part of a study of T cell repertoires in aging, cancer and after chemotherapy. Across the study: Donor ages fell into six groups from 30 or younger up to 70 or older. Chronic lymphocytic leukemia patients on fludarabine- or bendamustine-based regimens gave paired samples before and after chemotherapy. Study results and limitations: Loss of evenness, beyond lost richness, contributed to age-related TCR diversity decline in cancer patients. Compared with age-matched healthy donors, untreated hematological or solid cancer patients showed higher blood TCR clonality.

Amplification of TCR beta used genomic DNA extracted from peripheral blood. The germline gives CDR1 DFQATT, CDR2 SNEGSKA (reference sequence). V was trimmed by 4 bases and J by 3 bases, leaving 16 bases between them. The CDR3 contains 14 residues. Rearranged V-D-J TRB sequences were amplified with a mixed TRB-A/B primer pool. TCRdb analysed the multiplex PCR reads with MiXCR anew, one entry per CDR3 protein. The sample lists several hundred distinct CDR3 sequences, around 25% occurring once. This receptor was obtained from a human donor with a blood cancer. Sequencing was done on a sample of blood. The chain joins TRBV20-1 to TRBJ2-7; possibly TRBD2 for D (6 bases). CDR3 loop: CSAKAEGNYYEQYF. The CDR3 region has the DNA TGCAGTGCTAAAGCGGAGGGTAACTACTACGAGCAGTACTTC.